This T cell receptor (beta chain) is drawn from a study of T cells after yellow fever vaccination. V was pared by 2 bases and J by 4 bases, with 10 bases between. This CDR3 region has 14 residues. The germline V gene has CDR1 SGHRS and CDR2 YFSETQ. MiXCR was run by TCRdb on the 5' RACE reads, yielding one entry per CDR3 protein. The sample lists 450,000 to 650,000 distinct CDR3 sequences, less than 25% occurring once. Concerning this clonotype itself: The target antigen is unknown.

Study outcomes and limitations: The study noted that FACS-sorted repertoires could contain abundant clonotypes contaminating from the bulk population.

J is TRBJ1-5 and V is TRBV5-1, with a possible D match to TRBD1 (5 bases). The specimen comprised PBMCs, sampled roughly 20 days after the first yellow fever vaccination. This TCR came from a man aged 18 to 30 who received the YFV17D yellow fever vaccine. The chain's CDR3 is CASSFEGKNQPQHF. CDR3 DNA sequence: TGCGCCAGCAGCTTTGAGGGGAAGAATCAGCCCCAGCATTTT.